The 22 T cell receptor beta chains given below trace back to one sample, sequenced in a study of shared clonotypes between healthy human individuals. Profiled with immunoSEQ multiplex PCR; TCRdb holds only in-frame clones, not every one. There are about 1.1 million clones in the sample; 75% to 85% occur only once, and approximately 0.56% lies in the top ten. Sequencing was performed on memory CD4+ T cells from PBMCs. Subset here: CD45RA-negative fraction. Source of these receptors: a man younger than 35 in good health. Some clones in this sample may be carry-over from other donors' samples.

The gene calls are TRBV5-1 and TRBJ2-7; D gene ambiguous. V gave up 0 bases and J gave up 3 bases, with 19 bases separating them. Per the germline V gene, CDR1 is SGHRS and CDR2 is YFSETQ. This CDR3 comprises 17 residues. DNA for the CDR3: TGCGCCAGCAGCTTGGGGCCCCAGGCCGCCTTGGGCTACGAGCAGTACTTC. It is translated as CASSLGPQAALGYEQYF.

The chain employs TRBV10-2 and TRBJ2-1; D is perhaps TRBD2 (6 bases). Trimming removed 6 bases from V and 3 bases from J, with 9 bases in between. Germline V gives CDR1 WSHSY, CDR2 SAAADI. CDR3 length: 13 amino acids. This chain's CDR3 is CASRRDFYNEQFF. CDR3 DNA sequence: TGCGCCAGCAGGAGGGACTTCTACAATGAGCAGTTCTTC.

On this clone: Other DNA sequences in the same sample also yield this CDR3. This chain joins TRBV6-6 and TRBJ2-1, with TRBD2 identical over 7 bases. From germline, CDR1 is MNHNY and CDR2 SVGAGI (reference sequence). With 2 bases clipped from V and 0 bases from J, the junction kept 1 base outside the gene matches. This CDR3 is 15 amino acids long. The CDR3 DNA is TGTGCCAGCAGTTACCGCGGGAGCTCCTACAATGAGCAGTTCTTC. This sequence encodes CASSYRGSSYNEQFF.

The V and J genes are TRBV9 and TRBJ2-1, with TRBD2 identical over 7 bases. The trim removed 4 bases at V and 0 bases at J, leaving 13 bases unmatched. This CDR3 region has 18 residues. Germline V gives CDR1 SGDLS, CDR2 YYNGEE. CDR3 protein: CASSPDQFGRSSYNEQFF. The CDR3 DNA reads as TGTGCCAGCAGCCCTGACCAGTTCGGGAGGAGCTCCTACAATGAGCAGTTCTTC.

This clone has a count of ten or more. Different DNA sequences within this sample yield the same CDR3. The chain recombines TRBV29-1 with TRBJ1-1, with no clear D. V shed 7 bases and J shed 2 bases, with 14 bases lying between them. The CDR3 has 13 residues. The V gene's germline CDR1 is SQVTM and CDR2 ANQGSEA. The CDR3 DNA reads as TGCAGCGCCCAAGGACGTTCCAACACTGAAGCTTTCTTT. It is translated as CSAQGRSNTEAFF.

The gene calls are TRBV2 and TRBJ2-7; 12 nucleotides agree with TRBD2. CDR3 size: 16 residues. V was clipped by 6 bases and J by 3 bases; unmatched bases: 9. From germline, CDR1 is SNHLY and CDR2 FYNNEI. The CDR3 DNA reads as TGTGCCAGCAGCCTCGGACTAGCGGGAAGAAACTACGAGCAGTACTTC. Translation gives CASSLGLAGRNYEQYF.

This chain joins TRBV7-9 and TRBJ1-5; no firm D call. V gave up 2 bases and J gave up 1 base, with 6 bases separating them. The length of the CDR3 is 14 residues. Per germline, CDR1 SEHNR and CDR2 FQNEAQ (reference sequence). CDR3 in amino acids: CASSLPDSNQPQHF. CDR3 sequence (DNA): TGTGCCAGCAGCTTACCGGACAGCAATCAGCCCCAGCATTTT.

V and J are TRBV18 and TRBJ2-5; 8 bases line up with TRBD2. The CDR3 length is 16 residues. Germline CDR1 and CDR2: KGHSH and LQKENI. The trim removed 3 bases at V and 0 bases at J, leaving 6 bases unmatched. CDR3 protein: CASSPGIAGYQETQYF. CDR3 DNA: TGTGCCAGCTCACCGGGAATAGCGGGGTACCAAGAGACCCAGTACTTC.

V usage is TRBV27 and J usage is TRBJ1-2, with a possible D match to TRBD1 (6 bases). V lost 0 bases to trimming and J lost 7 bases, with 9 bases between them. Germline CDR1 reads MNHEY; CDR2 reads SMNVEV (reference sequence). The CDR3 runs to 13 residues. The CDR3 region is CASSLSRGAGYTF. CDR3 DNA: TGTGCCAGCAGTTTATCTAGGGGGGCTGGCTACACCTTC.

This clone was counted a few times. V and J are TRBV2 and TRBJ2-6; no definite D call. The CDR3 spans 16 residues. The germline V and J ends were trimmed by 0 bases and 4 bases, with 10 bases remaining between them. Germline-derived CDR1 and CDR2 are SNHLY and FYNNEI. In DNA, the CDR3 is TGTGCCAGCAGTGAAGCTGCCTTGGGAGGGGCCAACGTCCTGACTTTC. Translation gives CASSEAALGGANVLTF. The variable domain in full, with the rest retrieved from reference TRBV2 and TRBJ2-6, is EPEVTQTPSHQVTQMGQEVILRCVPISNHLYFYWYRQILGQKVEFLVSFYNNEISEKSEIFDDQFSVERPDGSNFTLKIRSTKLEDSAMYFCASSEAALGGANVLTFGAGSRLTVL.

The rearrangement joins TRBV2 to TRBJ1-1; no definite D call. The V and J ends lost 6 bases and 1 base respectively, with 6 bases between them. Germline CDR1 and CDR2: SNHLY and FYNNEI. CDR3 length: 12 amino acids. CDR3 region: CASSAENTEAFF. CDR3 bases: TGTGCCAGCAGCGCGGAGAACACTGAAGCTTTCTTT.

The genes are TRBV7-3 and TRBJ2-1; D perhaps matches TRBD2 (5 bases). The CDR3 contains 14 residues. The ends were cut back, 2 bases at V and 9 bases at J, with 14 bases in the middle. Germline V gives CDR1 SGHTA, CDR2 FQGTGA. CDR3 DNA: TGTGCCAGCAGCTTATCTTCTTCCGGAGGTGAGCAGTTCTTC. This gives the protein CASSLSSSGGEQFF.

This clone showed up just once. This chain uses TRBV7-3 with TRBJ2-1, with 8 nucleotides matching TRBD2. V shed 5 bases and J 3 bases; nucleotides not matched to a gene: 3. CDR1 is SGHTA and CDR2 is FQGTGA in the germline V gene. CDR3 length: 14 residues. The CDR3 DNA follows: TGTGCCAGCAGCCAAGGGACTAGCTACAATGAGCAGTTCTTC. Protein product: CASSQGTSYNEQFF.

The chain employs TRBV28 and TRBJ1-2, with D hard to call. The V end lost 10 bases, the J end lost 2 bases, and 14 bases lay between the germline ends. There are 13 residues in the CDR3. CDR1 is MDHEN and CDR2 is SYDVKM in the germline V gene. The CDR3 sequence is CATDKAENYGYTF. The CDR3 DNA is TGTGCCACCGACAAAGCCGAGAACTATGGCTACACCTTC.

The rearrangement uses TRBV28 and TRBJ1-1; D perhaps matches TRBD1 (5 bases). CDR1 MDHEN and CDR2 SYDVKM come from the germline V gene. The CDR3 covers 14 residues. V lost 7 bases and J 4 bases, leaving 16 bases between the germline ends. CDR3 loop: CASTPYLDSTEAFF. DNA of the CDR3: TGTGCCAGCACCCCGTATTTAGACAGCACTGAAGCTTTCTTT.

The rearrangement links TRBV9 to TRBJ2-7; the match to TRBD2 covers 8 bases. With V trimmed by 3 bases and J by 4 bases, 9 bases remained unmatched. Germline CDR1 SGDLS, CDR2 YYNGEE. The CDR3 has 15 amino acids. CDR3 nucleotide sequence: TGTGCCAGCAGCGGGAAAGGCGGGAGGACTTACGAGCAGTACTTC. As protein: CASSGKGGRTYEQYF.

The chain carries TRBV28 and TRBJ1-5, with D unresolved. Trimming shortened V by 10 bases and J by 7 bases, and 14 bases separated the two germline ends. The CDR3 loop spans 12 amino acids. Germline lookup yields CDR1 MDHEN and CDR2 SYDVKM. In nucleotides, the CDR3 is TGTGCCACCCATGGGTGGAGGCAGCCCCAGCATTTT. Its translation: CATHGWRQPQHF.

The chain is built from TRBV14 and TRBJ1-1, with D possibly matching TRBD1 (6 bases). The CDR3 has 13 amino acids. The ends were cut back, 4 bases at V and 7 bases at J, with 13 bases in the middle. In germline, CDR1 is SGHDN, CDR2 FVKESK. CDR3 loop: CASSRILQGEAFF. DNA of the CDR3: TGTGCCAGCAGCCGCATCTTACAGGGTGAAGCTTTCTTT.

This chain's CDR3 is CASRGTGSFSGANVLTF. The CDR3 DNA follows: TGTGCCAGCAGAGGGACAGGGTCGTTCTCTGGGGCCAACGTCCTGACTTTC. The chain links TRBV28 to TRBJ2-6, with TRBD1 identical over 9 bases. V was clipped by 6 bases and J by 0 bases; unmatched bases: 6. Germline V gene sequence: CDR1 MDHEN, CDR2 SYDVKM. CDR3 length equals 17 residues.

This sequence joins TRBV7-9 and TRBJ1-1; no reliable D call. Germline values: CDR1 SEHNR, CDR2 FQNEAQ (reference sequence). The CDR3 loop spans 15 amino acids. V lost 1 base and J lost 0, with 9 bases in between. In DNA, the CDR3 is TGTGCCAGCAGCTTAGGGGTGGGAGTGAACACTGAAGCTTTCTTT. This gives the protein CASSLGVGVNTEAFF.

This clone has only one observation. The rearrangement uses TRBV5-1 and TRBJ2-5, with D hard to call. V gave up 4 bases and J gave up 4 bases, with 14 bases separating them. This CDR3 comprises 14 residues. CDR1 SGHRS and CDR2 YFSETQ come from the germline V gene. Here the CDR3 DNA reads TGCGCCAGCAGCCTCGCGCCCCCTTCAGAGACCCAGTACTTC. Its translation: CASSLAPPSETQYF.

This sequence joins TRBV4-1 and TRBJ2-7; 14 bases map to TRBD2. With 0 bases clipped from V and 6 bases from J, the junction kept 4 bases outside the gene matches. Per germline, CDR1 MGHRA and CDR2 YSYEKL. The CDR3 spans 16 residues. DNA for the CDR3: TGCGCCAGCAGCCAAGAAGGGACTAGCGGGAGTATCGAGCAGTACTTC. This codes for CASSQEGTSGSIEQYF.